This T cell receptor (beta chain) emerged from a study of cytomegalovirus exposure and HLA in healthy donors. Trimming took off 6 bases at V and 4 bases at J, with 12 bases between the two ends. CDR1 and CDR2 from the germline V gene are MNHEY and SVGAGI. This CDR3 is 13 amino acids long. The primer mix had 60 Vbeta and 13 Jbeta primers. Generated by immunoSEQ multiplex PCR, the TCRdb table keeps only in-frame clones and is missing some. Of 150,000 to 200,000 clones detected, about 81% appear once; the ten largest clones hold about 1.8%. The clonotype comes from a man younger than 30 in good health and CMV-seronegative. Sequences were obtained from PBMCs. V gene TRBV6-5 combines with J gene TRBJ1-2, with D perhaps TRBD1 (5 bases). The CDR3: CASSAGGSYGYTF. For the CDR3, the DNA is TGTGCCAGCAGCGCCGGGGGTTCCTATGGCTACACCTTC.